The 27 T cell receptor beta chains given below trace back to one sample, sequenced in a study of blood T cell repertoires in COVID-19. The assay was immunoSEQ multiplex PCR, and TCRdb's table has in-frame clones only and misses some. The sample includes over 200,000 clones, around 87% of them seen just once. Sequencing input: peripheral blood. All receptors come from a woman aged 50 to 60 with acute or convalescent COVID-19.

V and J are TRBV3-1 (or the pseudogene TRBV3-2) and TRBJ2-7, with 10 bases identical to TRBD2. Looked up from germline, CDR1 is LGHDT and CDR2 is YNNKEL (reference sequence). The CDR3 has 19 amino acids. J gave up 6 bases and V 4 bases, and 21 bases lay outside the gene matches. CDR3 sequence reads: CASSPTLGGLSGRDLEQYF. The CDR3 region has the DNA TGTGCCAGCAGCCCGACCTTGGGGGGGCTAAGCGGGAGGGACCTCGAGCAGTACTTC.

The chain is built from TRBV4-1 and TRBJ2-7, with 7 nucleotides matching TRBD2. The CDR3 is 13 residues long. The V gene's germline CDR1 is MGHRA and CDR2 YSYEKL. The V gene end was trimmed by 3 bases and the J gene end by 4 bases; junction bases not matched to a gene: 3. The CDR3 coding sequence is TGCGCCAGCAGCCACCTAGCGGAGTACGAGCAGTACTTC. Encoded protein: CASSHLAEYEQYF.

CDR3 bases: TGTGCCAGCAGCCTGCGGCCGGGACAAAGCTACGAGCAGTACTTC. Amino acids: CASSLRPGQSYEQYF. The chain has TRBV7-2 and TRBJ2-7; D may be TRBD1 (6 bases). This CDR3 has 15 amino acids. The germline V gene encodes CDR1 SGHTA and CDR2 FQGNSA. With 5 bases removed from V and 3 bases from J, the gap between germline ends came to 17 bases.

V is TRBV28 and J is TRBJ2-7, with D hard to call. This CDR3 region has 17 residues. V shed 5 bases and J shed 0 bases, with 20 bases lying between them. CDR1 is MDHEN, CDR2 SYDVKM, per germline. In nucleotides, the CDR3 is TGTGCCAGCAGTCTTTATATGGTCAGAGGAAGCTCCTACGAGCAGTACTTC. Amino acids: CASSLYMVRGSSYEQYF. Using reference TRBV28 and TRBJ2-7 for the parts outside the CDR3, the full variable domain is DVKVTQSSRYLVKRTGEKVFLECVQDMDHENMFWYRQDPGLGLRLIYFSYDVKMKEKGDIPEGYSVSREKKERFSLILESASTNQTSMYLCASSLYMVRGSSYEQYFGPGTRLTVT.

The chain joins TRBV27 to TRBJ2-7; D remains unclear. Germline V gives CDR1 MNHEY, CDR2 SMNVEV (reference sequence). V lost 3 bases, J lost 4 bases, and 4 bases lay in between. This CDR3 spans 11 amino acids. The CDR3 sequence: CASSFRYEQYF. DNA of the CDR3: TGTGCCAGCAGTTTTCGGTACGAGCAGTACTTC.

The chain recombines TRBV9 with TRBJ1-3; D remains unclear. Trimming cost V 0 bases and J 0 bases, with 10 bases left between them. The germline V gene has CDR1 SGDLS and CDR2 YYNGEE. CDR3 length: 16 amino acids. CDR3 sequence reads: CASSVAQAGSGNTIYF. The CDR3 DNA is TGTGCCAGCAGCGTAGCGCAGGCCGGCTCTGGAAACACCATATATTTT. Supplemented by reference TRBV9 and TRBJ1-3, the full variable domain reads DSGVTQTPKHLITATGQRVTLRCSPRSGDLSVYWYQQSLDQGLQFLIQYYNGEERAKGNILERFSAQQFPDLHSELNLSSLELGDSALYFCASSVAQAGSGNTIYFGEGSWLTVV.

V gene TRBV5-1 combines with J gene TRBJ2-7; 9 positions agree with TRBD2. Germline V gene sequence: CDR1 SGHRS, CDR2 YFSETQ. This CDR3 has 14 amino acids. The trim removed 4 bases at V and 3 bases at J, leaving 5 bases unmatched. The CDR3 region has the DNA TGCGCCAGCAGCAGGACTAGCGATGACTACGAGCAGTACTTC. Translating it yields CASSRTSDDYEQYF.

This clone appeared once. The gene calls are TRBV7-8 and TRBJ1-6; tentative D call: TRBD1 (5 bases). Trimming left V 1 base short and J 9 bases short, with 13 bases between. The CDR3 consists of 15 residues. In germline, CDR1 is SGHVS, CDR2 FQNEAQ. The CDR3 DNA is TGTGCCAGCAGCTTAGACTTAGGGGTAGGTTCACCCCTCCACTTT. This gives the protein CASSLDLGVGSPLHF.

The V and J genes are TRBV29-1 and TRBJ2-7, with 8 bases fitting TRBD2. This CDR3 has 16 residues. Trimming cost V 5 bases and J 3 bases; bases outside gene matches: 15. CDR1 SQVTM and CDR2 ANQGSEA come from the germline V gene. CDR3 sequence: CSVYDGGAGRDYEQYF. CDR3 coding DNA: TGCAGCGTTTACGACGGGGGGGCAGGTAGAGACTACGAGCAGTACTTC.

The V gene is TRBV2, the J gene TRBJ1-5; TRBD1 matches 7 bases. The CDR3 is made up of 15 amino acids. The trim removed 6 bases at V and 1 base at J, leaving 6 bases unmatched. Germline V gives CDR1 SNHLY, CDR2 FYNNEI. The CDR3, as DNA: TGTGCCAGCAGCAAGACAGGGCTAAGCAATCAGCCCCAGCATTTT. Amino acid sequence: CASSKTGLSNQPQHF.

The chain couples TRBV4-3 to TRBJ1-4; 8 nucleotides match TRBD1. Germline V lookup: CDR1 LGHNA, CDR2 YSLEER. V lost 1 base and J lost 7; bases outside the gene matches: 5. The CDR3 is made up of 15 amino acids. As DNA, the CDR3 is TGCGCCAGCAGCCAAGGACACACAGGGGGTGAAAAACTGTTTTTT. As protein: CASSQGHTGGEKLFF.

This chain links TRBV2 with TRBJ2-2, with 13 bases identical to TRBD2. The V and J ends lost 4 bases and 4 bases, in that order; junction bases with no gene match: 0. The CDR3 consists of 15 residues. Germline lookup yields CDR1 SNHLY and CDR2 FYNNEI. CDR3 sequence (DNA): TGTGCCAGCAGTGGACTAGCGGGAGGCACCGGGGAGCTGTTTTTT. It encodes CASSGLAGGTGELFF.

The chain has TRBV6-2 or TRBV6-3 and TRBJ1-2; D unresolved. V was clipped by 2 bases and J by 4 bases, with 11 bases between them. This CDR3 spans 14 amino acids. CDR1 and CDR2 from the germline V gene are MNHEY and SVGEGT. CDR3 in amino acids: CASSYGQNIYGYTF. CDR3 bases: TGTGCCAGCAGTTACGGCCAAAATATCTATGGCTACACCTTC.

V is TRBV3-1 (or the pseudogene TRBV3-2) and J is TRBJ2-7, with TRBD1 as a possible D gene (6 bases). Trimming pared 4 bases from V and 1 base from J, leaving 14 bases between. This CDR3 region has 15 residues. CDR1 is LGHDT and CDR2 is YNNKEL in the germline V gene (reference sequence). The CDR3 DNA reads TGTGCCAGCAGCCGGGGGCTCCGAGCTTCCTACGAGCAGTACTTC. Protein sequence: CASSRGLRASYEQYF.

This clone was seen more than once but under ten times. CDR3 in DNA: TGCGCCAGCAGCTTGTGGTCAGGGCCCATGAACACTGAAGCTTTCTTT. Translation gives CASSLWSGPMNTEAFF. The rearrangement uses TRBV5-1 and TRBJ1-1, with D possibly TRBD1 on 5 matching bases. The CDR3 is made up of 16 amino acids. The germline V gene encodes CDR1 SGHRS and CDR2 YFSETQ. Trimming stripped 1 base from V and 0 bases from J, with 13 bases between. Full variable domain (outside the CDR3, taken from reference TRBV5-1 and TRBJ1-1): KAGVTQTPRYLIKTRGQQVTLSCSPISGHRSVSWYQQTPGQGLQFLFEYFSETQRNKGNFPGRFSGRQFSNSRSEMNVSTLELGDSALYLCASSLWSGPMNTEAFFGQGTRLTVV.

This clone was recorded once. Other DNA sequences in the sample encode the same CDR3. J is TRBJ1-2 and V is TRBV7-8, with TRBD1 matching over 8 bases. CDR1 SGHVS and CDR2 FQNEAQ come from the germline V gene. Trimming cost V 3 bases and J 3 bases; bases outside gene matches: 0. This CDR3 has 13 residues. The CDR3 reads CASSLTGDYGYTF. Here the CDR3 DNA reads TGTGCCAGCAGCTTGACAGGGGACTATGGCTACACCTTC.

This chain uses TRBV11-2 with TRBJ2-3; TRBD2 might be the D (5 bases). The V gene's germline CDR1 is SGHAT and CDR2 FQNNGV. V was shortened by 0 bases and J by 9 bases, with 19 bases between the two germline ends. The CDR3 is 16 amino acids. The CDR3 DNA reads TGTGCCAGCAGCTTAGACAGCCGACTTGGAGGTGGAACGCAGTATTTT. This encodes CASSLDSRLGGGTQYF.

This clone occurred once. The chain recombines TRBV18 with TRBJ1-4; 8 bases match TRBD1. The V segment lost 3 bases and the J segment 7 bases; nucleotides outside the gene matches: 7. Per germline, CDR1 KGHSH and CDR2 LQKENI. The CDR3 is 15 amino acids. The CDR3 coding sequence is TGTGCCAGCTCACCGGACAGGGAGGGAGGTGAAAAACTGTTTTTT. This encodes CASSPDREGGEKLFF.

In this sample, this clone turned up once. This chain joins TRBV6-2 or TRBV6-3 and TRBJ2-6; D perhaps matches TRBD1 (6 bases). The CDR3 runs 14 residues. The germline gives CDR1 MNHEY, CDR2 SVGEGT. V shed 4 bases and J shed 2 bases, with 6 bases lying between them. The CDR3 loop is CASSWGPGANVLTF. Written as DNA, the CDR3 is TGTGCCAGCAGTTGGGGGCCTGGGGCCAACGTCCTGACTTTC.

The CDR3 protein is CASRGAGGTTDTQYF. For the CDR3, the DNA is TGCGCCAGCAGAGGAGCGGGCGGGACCACAGATACGCAGTATTTT. The genes are TRBV5-1 and TRBJ2-3, with D maybe TRBD2 (6 bases). The CDR3 runs 15 residues. Germline CDR1 is SGHRS and CDR2 is YFSETQ. Trimming pared 5 bases from V and 2 bases from J, leaving 15 bases between.

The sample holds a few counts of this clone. CDR3 sequence (DNA): TGCGCCAGCAGCCTCGGGACTAGCGGGAGACCTTACAATGAGCAGTTCTTC. This sequence encodes CASSLGTSGRPYNEQFF. This chain joins TRBV4-3 and TRBJ2-1, with 14 bases fitting TRBD2. There are 17 residues in the CDR3. Germline CDR1 and CDR2: LGHNA and YSLEER. V was clipped by 4 bases and J by 4 bases; unmatched bases: 6.

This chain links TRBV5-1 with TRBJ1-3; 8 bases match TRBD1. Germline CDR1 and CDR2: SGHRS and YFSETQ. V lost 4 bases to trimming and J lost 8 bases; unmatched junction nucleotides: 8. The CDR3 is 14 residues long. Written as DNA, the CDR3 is TGCGCCAGCAGCCTTAGACAGGGGTTGGACACCATATATTTT. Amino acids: CASSLRQGLDTIYF.

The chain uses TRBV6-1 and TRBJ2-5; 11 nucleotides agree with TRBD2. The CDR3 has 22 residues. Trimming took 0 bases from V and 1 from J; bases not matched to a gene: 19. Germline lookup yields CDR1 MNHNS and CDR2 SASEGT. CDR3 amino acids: CASSEAQFRVGLAGGFQETQYF. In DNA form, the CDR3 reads TGTGCCAGCAGTGAAGCGCAGTTTAGGGTCGGGCTAGCGGGAGGATTCCAAGAGACCCAGTACTTC.

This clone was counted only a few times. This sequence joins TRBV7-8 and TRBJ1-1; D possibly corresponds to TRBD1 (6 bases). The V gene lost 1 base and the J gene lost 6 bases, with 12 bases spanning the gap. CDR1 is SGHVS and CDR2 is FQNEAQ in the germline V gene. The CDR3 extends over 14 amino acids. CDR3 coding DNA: TGTGCCAGCAGCTTAGGACAGGTTCGGTCTGAAGCTTTCTTT. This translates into CASSLGQVRSEAFF.

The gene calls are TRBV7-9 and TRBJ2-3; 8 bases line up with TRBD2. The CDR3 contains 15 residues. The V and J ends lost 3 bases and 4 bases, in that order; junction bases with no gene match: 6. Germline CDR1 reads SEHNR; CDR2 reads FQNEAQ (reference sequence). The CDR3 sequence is CASSFPGGRADTQYF. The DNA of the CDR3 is TGTGCCAGCAGCTTCCCGGGAGGGAGGGCAGATACGCAGTATTTT.

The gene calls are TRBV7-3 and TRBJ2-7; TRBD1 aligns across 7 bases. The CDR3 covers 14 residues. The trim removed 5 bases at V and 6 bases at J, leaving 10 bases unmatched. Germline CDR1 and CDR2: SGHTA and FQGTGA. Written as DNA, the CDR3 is TGTGCCAGCAGCACCACAGGGGTGGCGGGCGAGCAGTACTTC. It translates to CASSTTGVAGEQYF.

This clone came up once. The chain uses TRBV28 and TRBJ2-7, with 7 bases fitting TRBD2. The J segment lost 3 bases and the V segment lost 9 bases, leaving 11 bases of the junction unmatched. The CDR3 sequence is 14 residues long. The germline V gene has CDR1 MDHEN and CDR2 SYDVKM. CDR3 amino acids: CASLTPAGDYEQYF. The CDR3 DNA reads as TGTGCCAGTCTAACCCCCGCGGGAGACTACGAGCAGTACTTC. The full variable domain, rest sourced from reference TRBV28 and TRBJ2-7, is DVKVTQSSRYLVKRTGEKVFLECVQDMDHENMFWYRQDPGLGLRLIYFSYDVKMKEKGDIPEGYSVSREKKERFSLILESASTNQTSMYLCASLTPAGDYEQYFGPGTRLTVT.